This T cell receptor beta chain was observed in a study of cytomegalovirus exposure and HLA in healthy donors. General study findings and limits: V segments that were indistinguishable, TRBV6-2 and TRBV6-3 among them, were omitted from analysis. Reportedly, cytomegalovirus status was diagnosed with high sensitivity and specificity. In a later analysis, specific HLA alleles were associated with 15,000 to 20,000 TCR beta sequences at a 0.05 false discovery rate.

PCR used 60 Vbeta primers and 13 Jbeta primers. Source study methods: Unique TCR beta chains totaled some 80 million in a later count, with roughly 11 million of them shared. The assay was immunoSEQ multiplex PCR, and TCRdb's table has in-frame clones only and misses some. That table supplies the V and J calls and clone size; D and trimming were determined from the DNA. The sample consists of about 190,000 clones, about four fifths of them appearing once. This clone was observed a few times. Its antigen is not known. The V gene lost 5 bases and the J gene lost 0 bases, with 8 bases spanning the gap. This CDR3 spans 13 amino acids. Germline CDR1 PRHDT, CDR2 FYEKMQ (reference sequence).

The sequence came from a woman in her fifties or sixties in good health and CMV-seropositive. The chain links TRBV13 to TRBJ2-7; unclear D gene. Sample: PBMCs. The CDR3, as DNA: TGTGCCAGCAGCCCGCCGGGCTCCTACGAGCAGTACTTC. This gives the protein CASSPPGSYEQYF.